This TCR beta chain was identified during a study of neurological immune-mediated disorders. The V gene's germline CDR1 is MNHEY and CDR2 SVGAGI. Trimming left V 10 bases short and J 5 bases short, with 14 bases between. The CDR3 is 12 residues long. With 10-nucleotide random UMIs, 5'RACE was used to make the cDNA. TCRdb itself ran the 5' RACE reads through MiXCR, one entry per CDR3 protein. The sample consists of approximately 84,000 distinct CDR3 sequences, around 4.5% of them appearing once. Described time point: longitudinal time-point 3. This clonotype was counted ten times or more. Sequencing was carried out using PBMCs. The TCR comes from a woman in her sixties or seventies with multiple sclerosis. V usage is TRBV6-5 and J usage is TRBJ1-2; D is perhaps TRBD1 (6 bases). The CDR3 bases are TGTGCCACCCGGCGGGGGCAGTATGGCTACACCTTC. Translating it yields CATRRGQYGYTF.